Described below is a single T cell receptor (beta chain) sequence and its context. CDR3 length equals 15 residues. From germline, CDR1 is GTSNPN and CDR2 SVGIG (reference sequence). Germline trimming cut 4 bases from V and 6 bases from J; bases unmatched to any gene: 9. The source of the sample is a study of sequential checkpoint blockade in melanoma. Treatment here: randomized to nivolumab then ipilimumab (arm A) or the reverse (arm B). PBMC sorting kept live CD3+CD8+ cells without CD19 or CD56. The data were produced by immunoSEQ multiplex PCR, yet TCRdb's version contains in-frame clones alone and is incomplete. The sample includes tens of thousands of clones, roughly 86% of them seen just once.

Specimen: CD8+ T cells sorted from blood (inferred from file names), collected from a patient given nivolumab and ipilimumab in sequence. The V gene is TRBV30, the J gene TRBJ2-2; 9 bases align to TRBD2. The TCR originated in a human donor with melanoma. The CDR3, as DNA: TGTGCCTGGAATGTAGCTAGCGGGGTACCCGGGGAGCTGTTTTTT. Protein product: CAWNVASGVPGELFF.